The 18 T cell receptor beta chains below come from one sample, sequenced in a study of regulatory T cells in long-lasting Graves disease (dated by TCRdb to the early 2020s). Libraries were prepared through multiplex PCR. The sequencing machine was an Illumina HiSeq 4000. iRepertoire HTBI primers and Arm-PCR amplification of CDR3 regions were used to construct TCR beta libraries. In-frame beta chains were kept once TCRdb had trimmed the public reads at Q25 with fastp and called clones with MiXCR. Merged by CDR3 protein, the rows form single entries marked with the most common genes and DNA. The sample records hundreds of thousands of distinct CDR3 sequences, more than 15% of which are singletons. Together, the top ten hold just under 25% of the sample. The label giving this sample's time point can be read as: newly diagnosed GD, antithyroid drugs for less than 3 months. RNA was extracted from PBMCs in TRIzol for both TCR sequencing and RNA sequencing.

These data are also associated with another study on T cells in Graves' hyperthyroidism and ophthalmopathy.

The input for sequencing was peripheral blood mononuclear cells (PBMCs), taken at new diagnosis, from a patient treated with antithyroid drugs. The receptors come from a woman in her forties or fifties with Graves disease. Donor details come from another sample of the same person, matched by shared clones.

This clonotype was counted between two and nine times. The gene calls are TRBV6-1 and TRBJ2-7; TRBD2 matches 13 bases. The J segment lost 7 bases and the V segment lost 6 bases, leaving 6 bases of the junction unmatched. CDR3 length: 14 amino acids. Germline lookup yields CDR1 MNHNS and CDR2 SASEGT. The CDR3: CASRSGLAGHEQYF. The DNA for the CDR3 is TGTGCCAGCAGATCGGGACTAGCGGGGCATGAGCAGTACTTC.

The chain uses TRBV19 and TRBJ1-5; 10 nucleotides align to TRBD1. The CDR3 length is 15 residues. Unmatched junction bases numbered 7, after V lost 6 bases and J lost 5 bases. The germline CDR1 and CDR2 sequences are LNHDA and SQIVND (reference sequence). The CDR3 bases are TGTGCCAGTAGCCCGGGACAGGGGCAGGATCAGCCCCAGCATTTT. It is translated as CASSPGQGQDQPQHF.

This clonotype was observed a few times. The chain has TRBV3-1 and TRBJ2-2, with D perhaps matching TRBD2 (5 bases). Germline-derived CDR1 and CDR2 are LGHDT and YNNKEL (reference sequence). CDR3 length: 17 amino acids. Trimming removed 8 bases from V and 5 bases from J, with 24 bases in between. CDR3 bases: TGTGCCAGCGTTAAGGGAGCAGACCCCCCGGGGACCGGGGAGCTGTTTTTT. Translating it yields CASVKGADPPGTGELFF.

The sample holds a few counts of this clonotype. This chain connects TRBV15 to TRBJ1-6; D is ambiguous. V lost 0 bases and J lost 0, with 9 bases in between. Per the germline V gene, CDR1 is LNHNV and CDR2 is YYDKDF (reference sequence). The CDR3 spans 17 residues. This CDR3 reads CATSRDRGISYNSPLHF. Here the CDR3 DNA reads TGTGCCACCAGCAGAGATCGAGGAATCTCCTATAATTCACCCCTCCACTTT.

This clonotype appeared many times. V gene TRBV24-1 combines with J gene TRBJ2-1; 9 bases align to TRBD2. CDR1 is KGHDR, CDR2 SFDVKD, per germline. This CDR3 has 17 residues. V dropped 5 bases and J dropped 1; count of bases not matched to a gene: 8. Here the CDR3 DNA reads TGTGCCACCAGTGGTAGCGGGGGAGGTGGGTCCTACAATGAGCAGTTCTTC. It is translated as CATSGSGGGGSYNEQFF.

The sample holds many counts of this clonotype. The chain links TRBV28 to TRBJ1-2; 7 positions agree with TRBD1. V gave up 4 bases and J gave up 5 bases; unmatched junction bases: 7. The CDR3 has 14 amino acids. Germline assignment: CDR1 MDHEN and CDR2 SYDVKM. CDR3 protein: CASSSGQERYGYTF. CDR3 nucleotides: TGTGCCAGCAGTTCCGGACAGGAGAGATATGGCTACACCTTC.

This clonotype came up many times. The chain employs TRBV28 and TRBJ1-6; D unresolved. Germline CDR1 and CDR2: MDHEN and SYDVKM. The CDR3 contains 16 residues. The V end was cut by 3 bases, the J end by 3 bases, with 12 bases between. CDR3 sequence reads: CASSFGLSGYNSPLHF. CDR3 coding DNA: TGTGCCAGCAGTTTTGGGTTGAGCGGCTATAATTCACCCCTCCACTTT.

The rearrangement joins TRBV19 to TRBJ2-2, with a tentative D call TRBD1 (5 bases). The CDR3 spans 15 residues. V shed 8 bases and J shed 0 bases, with 13 bases lying between them. Germline V gene sequence: CDR1 LNHDA, CDR2 SQIVND (reference sequence). CDR3 sequence reads: CASRVQGTNTGELFF. The CDR3, as DNA: TGTGCCAGTCGGGTGCAGGGCACGAACACCGGGGAGCTGTTTTTT.

Only a few counts were recorded for this clonotype. The CDR3 coding sequence is TGTGCCAGCAAATTGGCCTCCTACAATGAGCAGTTCTTC. Its translation: CASKLASYNEQFF. The chain uses TRBV2 and TRBJ2-1; no reliable D call. The CDR3 runs to 13 residues. The V gene lost 7 bases and the J gene lost 0 bases, with 7 bases spanning the gap. Germline assignment: CDR1 SNHLY and CDR2 FYNNEI. Complete variable domain (other parts from reference TRBV2 and TRBJ2-1): EPEVTQTPSHQVTQMGQEVILRCVPISNHLYFYWYRQILGQKVEFLVSFYNNEISEKSEIFDDQFSVERPDGSNFTLKIRSTKLEDSAMYFCASKLASYNEQFFGPGTRLTVL.

Of note for this clonotype: At one end the junction does not follow the germline gene, possibly because of a read error. The chain uses TRBV13 and TRBJ1-6, with D possibly matching TRBD1 (5 bases). The CDR3 extends over 16 amino acids. CDR1 and CDR2 (germline): PRHDT, FYEKMQ (reference sequence). CDR3 nucleotides: TGTTCCAGCAGCCCTTCGTCGCTGAGGGGTAATTCACCCCTCCACTTC. It encodes CSSSPSSLRGNSPLHF.

This clonotype has a count of ten or more. The CDR3 region has the DNA TGTGCCAGCAGTGCAAGGGGTTACTTCCGGGACACCTATGAAGCTTTCTTT. Protein sequence: CASSARGYFRDTYEAFF. The chain joins TRBV2 to TRBJ1-1, with D maybe TRBD1 (6 bases). Trimming left V 4 bases short and J 7 bases short, with 25 bases between. The CDR3 is made up of 17 amino acids. Germline assignment: CDR1 SNHLY and CDR2 FYNNEI.

J is TRBJ1-2 and V is TRBV10-3, with 12 bases identical to TRBD1. Germline V gene sequence: CDR1 ENHRY, CDR2 SYGVKD. J was trimmed by 3 bases and V by 4 bases; bases with no gene match: 18. The CDR3 runs to 20 residues. Here the CDR3 DNA reads TGTGCCATCAGTGTGCGGCAGGGGGGCTCCGGGACAGGGGGCGACTATGGCTACACCTTC. This codes for CAISVRQGGSGTGGDYGYTF.

This clonotype was picked up many times. The V and J genes are TRBV6-2 or TRBV6-3 and TRBJ1-1, with D hard to call. CDR3 length: 14 residues. V dropped 6 bases and J dropped 6 bases, with 17 bases sitting between them. Looked up from germline, CDR1 is MNHEY and CDR2 is SVGEGT. CDR3 bases: TGTGCCAGCAGCCCAGTACGGATTGGGGCTGAAGCTTTCTTT. Its translation: CASSPVRIGAEAFF.

The V and J genes are TRBV7-9 and TRBJ1-5; unclear D gene. CDR1 is SEHNR, CDR2 FQNEAQ, per germline (reference sequence). The CDR3 extends over 16 amino acids. The V and J ends lost 2 bases and 3 bases respectively, with 14 bases between them. The chain's CDR3 is CASSLPGPYPNQPQHF. The CDR3 DNA follows: TGTGCCAGCAGCTTACCCGGGCCTTACCCCAATCAGCCCCAGCATTTT.

This clonotype was observed at least ten times. V usage is TRBV11-2 and J usage is TRBJ2-7, with a weak D call TRBD1 (5 bases). This CDR3 is 15 amino acids long. V was trimmed by 5 bases and J by 2 bases, leaving 16 bases between them. Germline values: CDR1 SGHAT, CDR2 FQNNGV. The CDR3 coding sequence is TGTGCCAGCAGCCTGACAGACTTAGCTCCCTACGAGCAGTACTTC. Its protein is CASSLTDLAPYEQYF.

This clonotype was counted a few times. The chain couples TRBV7-9 to TRBJ2-5, with D perhaps matching TRBD1 or TRBD2 (5 bases each). Germline V gives CDR1 SEHNR, CDR2 FQNEAQ (reference sequence). The germline V and J ends were trimmed by 4 bases and 0 bases, with 9 bases remaining between them. The CDR3 spans 14 residues. CDR3: CASSSPGHQETQYF. CDR3 nucleotide sequence: TGTGCCAGCAGCTCTCCGGGACACCAAGAGACCCAGTACTTC.

The sample holds many counts of this clonotype. The chain carries TRBV12-3 or TRBV12-4 and TRBJ1-2, with D unresolved. The CDR3 sequence is 12 residues long. V shed 1 base and J shed 8 bases, with 8 bases lying between them. CDR3 protein: CASSLEVFGYTF. The CDR3 nucleotides are TGTGCCAGCAGTTTAGAGGTATTCGGCTACACCTTC.

This rearrangement joins TRBV7-6 to TRBJ2-5; the D call may be TRBD1 or TRBD2 (7 bases each). Trimming removed 1 base from V and 9 bases from J, with 18 bases in between. The CDR3 has 15 residues. CDR1 and CDR2 (germline): SGHVS, FNYEAQ. The CDR3 loop is CASSLGEGAARAQYF. CDR3 nucleotides: TGTGCCAGCAGCTTAGGGGAGGGGGCGGCGAGGGCCCAGTACTTC.